This T cell receptor beta chain is from a study of T cells in localized non-small cell lung cancer. Study-wide results and caveats: Appearing in adjacent lung were a median roughly 60 of the top 100 tumor clones. Heterogeneity stays possible, as sequencing covered only one tumor region. A higher density of T cells in blood coincided with extended overall survival. Clonality of T cells reached its maximum in uninvolved adjacent lung, surpassing tumor.

With regard to this clone: Its target is unknown.

TCRdb's copy holds only in-frame clones and misses some; the assay was immunoSEQ multiplex PCR. The sample holds about 24,000 clones, over 75% seen once. Deletions cut 4 bases from V and 2 bases from J, with 13 bases between. CDR1 is SGHKS, CDR2 YYEKEE, per germline (reference sequence). The CDR3 length is 15 residues. This TCR derives from a woman aged 35-75 years with stage I lung adenocarcinoma. The chain employs TRBV5-5 and TRBJ1-3, with D possibly being TRBD1 (6 bases). Sequences were derived from peripheral blood, sampled before any cancer treatment. CDR3 in DNA: TGTGCCAGCAGCCCCCAGGGGATTCCTGGAAACACCATATATTTT. Translation: CASSPQGIPGNTIYF.